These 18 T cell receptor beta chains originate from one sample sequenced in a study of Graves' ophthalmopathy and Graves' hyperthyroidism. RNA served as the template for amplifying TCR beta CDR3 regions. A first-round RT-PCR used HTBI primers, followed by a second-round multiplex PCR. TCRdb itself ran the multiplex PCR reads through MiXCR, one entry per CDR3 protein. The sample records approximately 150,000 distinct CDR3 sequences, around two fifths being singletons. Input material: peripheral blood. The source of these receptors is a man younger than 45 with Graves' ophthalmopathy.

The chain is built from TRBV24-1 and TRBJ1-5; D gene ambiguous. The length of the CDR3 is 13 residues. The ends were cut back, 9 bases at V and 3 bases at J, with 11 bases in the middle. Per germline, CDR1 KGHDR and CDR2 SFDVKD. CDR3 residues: CATAKQNNQPQHF. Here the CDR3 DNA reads TGTGCCACCGCGAAACAGAACAATCAGCCCCAGCATTTT.

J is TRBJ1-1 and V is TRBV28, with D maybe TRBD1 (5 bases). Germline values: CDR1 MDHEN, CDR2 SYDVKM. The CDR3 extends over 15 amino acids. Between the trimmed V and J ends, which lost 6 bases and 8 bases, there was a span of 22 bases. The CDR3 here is CASSDSFRTLGEAFF. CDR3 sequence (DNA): TGTGCCAGCAGCGACTCTTTTCGGACACTGGGCGAAGCTTTCTTT.

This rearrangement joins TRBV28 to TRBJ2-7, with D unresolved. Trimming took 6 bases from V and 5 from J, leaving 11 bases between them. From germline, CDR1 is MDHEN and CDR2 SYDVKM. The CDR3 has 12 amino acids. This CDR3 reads CASRDDPHEQYF. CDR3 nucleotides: TGTGCCAGCAGGGACGATCCCCACGAGCAGTACTTC.

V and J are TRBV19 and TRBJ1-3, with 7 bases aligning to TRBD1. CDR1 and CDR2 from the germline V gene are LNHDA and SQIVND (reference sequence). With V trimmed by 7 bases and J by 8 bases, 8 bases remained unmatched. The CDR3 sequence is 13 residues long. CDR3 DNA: TGTGCCAGTACCTCCGGGACAGCAGACACCATATATTTT. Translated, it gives CASTSGTADTIYF.

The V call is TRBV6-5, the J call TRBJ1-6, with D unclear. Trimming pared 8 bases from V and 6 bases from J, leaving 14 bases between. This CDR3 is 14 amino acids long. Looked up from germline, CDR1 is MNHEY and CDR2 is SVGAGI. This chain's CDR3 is CASVVGSTNSPLHF. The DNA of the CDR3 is TGTGCCAGCGTTGTAGGGTCGACTAATTCACCCCTCCACTTT.

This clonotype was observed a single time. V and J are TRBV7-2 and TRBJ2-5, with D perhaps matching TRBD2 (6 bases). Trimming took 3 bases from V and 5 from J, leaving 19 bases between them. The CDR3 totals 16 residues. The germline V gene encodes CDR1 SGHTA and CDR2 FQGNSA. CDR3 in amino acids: CASSFNPGLARETQYF. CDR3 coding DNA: TGTGCCAGCAGCTTCAACCCCGGGCTAGCGCGGGAGACCCAGTACTTC.

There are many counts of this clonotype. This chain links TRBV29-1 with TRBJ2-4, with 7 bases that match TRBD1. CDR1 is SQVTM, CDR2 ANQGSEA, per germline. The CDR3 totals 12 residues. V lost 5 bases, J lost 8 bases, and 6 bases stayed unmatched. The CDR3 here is CSVMRDSDIQYF. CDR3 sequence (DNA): TGCAGCGTTATGAGGGACAGTGACATTCAGTACTTC.

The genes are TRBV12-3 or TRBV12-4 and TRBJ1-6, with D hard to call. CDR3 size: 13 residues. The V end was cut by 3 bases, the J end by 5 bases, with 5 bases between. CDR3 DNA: TGTGCCAGCAGTTTTCTTGATAATTCACCCCTCCACTTT. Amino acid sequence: CASSFLDNSPLHF.

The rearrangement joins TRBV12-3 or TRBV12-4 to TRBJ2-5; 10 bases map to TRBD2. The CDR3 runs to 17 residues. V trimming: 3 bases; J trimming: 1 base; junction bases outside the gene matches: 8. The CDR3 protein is CASSFGRLAGGQETQYF. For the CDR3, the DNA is TGTGCCAGCAGTTTTGGGAGATTAGCGGGGGGCCAAGAGACCCAGTACTTC.

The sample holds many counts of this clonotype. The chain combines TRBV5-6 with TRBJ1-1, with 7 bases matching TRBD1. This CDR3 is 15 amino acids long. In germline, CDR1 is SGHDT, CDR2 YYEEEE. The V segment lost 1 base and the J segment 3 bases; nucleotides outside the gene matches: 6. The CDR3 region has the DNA TGTGCCAGCAGCTTGCCCTTCGGGACAGACACTGAAGCTTTCTTT. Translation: CASSLPFGTDTEAFF.

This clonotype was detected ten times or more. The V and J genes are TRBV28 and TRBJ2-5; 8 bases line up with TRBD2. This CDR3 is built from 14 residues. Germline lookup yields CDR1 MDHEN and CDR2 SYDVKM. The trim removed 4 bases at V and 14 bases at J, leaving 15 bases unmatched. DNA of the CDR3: TGTGCCAGCAGTTCCCCAAAGCTAGCGGGTGAAGAATACTTC. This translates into CASSSPKLAGEEYF.

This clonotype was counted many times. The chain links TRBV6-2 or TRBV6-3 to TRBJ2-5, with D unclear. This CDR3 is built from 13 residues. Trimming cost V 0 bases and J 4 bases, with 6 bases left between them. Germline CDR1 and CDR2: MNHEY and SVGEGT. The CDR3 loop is CASSYSTPETQYF. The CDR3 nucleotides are TGTGCCAGCAGTTACTCCACTCCAGAGACCCAGTACTTC.

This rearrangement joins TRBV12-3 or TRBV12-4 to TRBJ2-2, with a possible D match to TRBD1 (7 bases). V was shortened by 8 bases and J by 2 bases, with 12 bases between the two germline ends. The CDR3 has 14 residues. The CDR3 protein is CASAGTVNTGELFF. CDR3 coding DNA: TGTGCCAGCGCGGGGACAGTCAACACCGGGGAGCTGTTTTTT.

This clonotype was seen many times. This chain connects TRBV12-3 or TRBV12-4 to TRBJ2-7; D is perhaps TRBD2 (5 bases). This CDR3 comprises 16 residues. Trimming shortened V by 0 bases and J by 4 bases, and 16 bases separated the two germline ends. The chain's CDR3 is CASSLAQGSRGYEQYF. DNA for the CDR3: TGTGCCAGCAGTTTAGCGCAAGGCAGCCGAGGGTACGAGCAGTACTTC.

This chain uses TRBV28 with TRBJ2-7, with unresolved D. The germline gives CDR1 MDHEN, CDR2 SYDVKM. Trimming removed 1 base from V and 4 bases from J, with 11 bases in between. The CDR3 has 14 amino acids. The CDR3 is CASSLSNDEYEQYF. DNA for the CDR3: TGTGCCAGCAGTTTATCGAACGACGAGTACGAGCAGTACTTC.

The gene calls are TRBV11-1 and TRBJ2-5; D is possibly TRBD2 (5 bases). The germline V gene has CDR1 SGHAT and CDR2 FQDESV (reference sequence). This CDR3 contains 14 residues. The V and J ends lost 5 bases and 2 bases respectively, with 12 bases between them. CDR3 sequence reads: CASSPGPGQETQYF. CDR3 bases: TGTGCCAGCAGCCCAGGACCGGGGCAAGAGACCCAGTACTTC.

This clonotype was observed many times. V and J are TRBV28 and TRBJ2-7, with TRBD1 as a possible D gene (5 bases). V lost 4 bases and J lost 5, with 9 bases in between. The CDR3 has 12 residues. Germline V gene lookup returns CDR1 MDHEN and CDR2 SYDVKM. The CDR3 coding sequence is TGTGCCAGCAGTTCCGAAGGGGACGAGCAGTACTTC. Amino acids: CASSSEGDEQYF.

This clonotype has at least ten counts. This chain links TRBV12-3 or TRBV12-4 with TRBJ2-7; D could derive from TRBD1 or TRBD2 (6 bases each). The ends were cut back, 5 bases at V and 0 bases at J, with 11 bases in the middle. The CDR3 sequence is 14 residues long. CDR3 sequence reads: CASSRTAGSYEQYF. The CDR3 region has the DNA TGTGCCAGCAGTCGGACAGCGGGCTCCTACGAGCAGTACTTC.